This TCR beta chain was identified in a study of neoadjuvant nivolumab and ipilimumab in lung cancer. Concerning this clone: The antigen remains undetermined.

Study-wide points: Only two of four nivolumab-treated tumors gained richness and clonality by surgery. Resected-tumor TCR richness correlated positively with pretherapy blood richness.

Clones were sequenced by immunoSEQ multiplex PCR, and TCRdb holds only the in-frame ones, with some missing. The repertoire includes over 25,000 clones, roughly three quarters of them detected once, and over 15% sits in the top ten. Per the germline V gene, CDR1 is MNHEY and CDR2 is SVGAGI. The CDR3 has 13 residues. V lost 5 bases and J 6 bases, leaving 11 bases between the germline ends. V gene TRBV6-5 combines with J gene TRBJ1-5, with D hard to call. Sequencing was performed on tumor tissue, taken after neoadjuvant nivolumab, alone or with ipilimumab, at or shortly before surgery. The receptor was isolated from an adult with non-small cell lung cancer. The CDR3 here is CASSTNGAQPQHF. The CDR3 bases are TGTGCCAGCAGTACTAACGGCGCTCAGCCCCAGCATTTT.